The 21 T cell receptor beta chains listed next were all sequenced from one sample in a study of OX40 agonist ivuxolimab in advanced cancers. Sequenced by immunoSEQ multiplex PCR; TCRdb stores in-frame clones only, minus some. Of roughly 80,000 clones detected, around four fifths appear once; the ten largest clones hold around 2%. This specimen consisted of CD4+ or CD8+ T cells sorted from blood, obtained in a trial of the OX40 agonist ivuxolimab. The receptors here all came from an adult with an advanced solid tumor such as melanoma, head and neck, liver or kidney cancer.

The chain joins TRBV28 to TRBJ1-4; TRBD1 matches at 11 bases. The CDR3 is made up of 14 amino acids. V lost 3 bases and J lost 8; bases outside the gene matches: 2. Germline V lookup: CDR1 MDHEN, CDR2 SYDVKM. DNA of the CDR3: TGTGCCAGCAGTTTGGACAGGGGGCAAGAAAAACTGTTTTTT. Translated: CASSLDRGQEKLFF.

The chain recombines TRBV19 with TRBJ2-5, with a weak D call TRBD1 (7 bases). Trimming took off 1 base at V and 5 bases at J, with 20 bases between the two ends. The germline V gene has CDR1 LNHDA and CDR2 SQIVND (reference sequence). The CDR3 contains 17 residues. CDR3 sequence: CASSIVTGEAGRETQYF. The CDR3 DNA is TGTGCCAGTAGTATAGTCACAGGGGAGGCAGGTCGGGAGACCCAGTACTTC.

The gene calls are TRBV4-2 and TRBJ1-4; tentatively, D is TRBD1 (5 bases). Trimming pared 4 bases from V and 3 bases from J, leaving 18 bases between. From germline, CDR1 is LGHNA and CDR2 YNFKEQ. The CDR3 totals 17 residues. This CDR3 reads CASSRASLRDPNEKLFF. The CDR3 region has the DNA TGTGCCAGCAGCCGAGCCTCTCTCCGGGACCCTAATGAAAAACTGTTTTTT.

The chain employs TRBV19 and TRBJ1-4; no clear D. The germline V and J ends were trimmed by 5 bases and 4 bases, with 14 bases remaining between them. This CDR3 is built from 15 residues. Germline V lookup: CDR1 LNHDA, CDR2 SQIVND (reference sequence). As DNA, the CDR3 is TGTGCCAGTAGTCCTCGTGGCGTCTATAATGAAAAACTGTTTTTT. It specifies CASSPRGVYNEKLFF.

The gene calls are TRBV5-6 and TRBJ2-3, with D perhaps being TRBD1 or TRBD2 (5 bases each). Per germline, CDR1 SGHDT and CDR2 YYEEEE. The CDR3 runs to 15 residues. Trimming removed 2 bases at V and 0 bases at J, with 10 bases between. CDR3 loop: CASSFQGGSTDTQYF. In DNA form, the CDR3 reads TGTGCCAGCAGCTTTCAGGGCGGGAGCACAGATACGCAGTATTTT.

This clone was recorded only once. This sequence joins TRBV7-2 and TRBJ1-2; 7 nucleotides match TRBD1. This CDR3 is built from 13 residues. The junction had 5 bases not matched to a gene; V was cut back by 6 bases and J by 4 bases. CDR1 is SGHTA and CDR2 is FQGNSA in the germline V gene. CDR3 region: CASRRQGIYGYTF. CDR3 DNA: TGTGCCAGCAGAAGACAGGGCATCTATGGCTACACCTTC.

V is TRBV5-4 and J is TRBJ2-3; D uncertain. Germline lookup yields CDR1 SGHNT and CDR2 YYREEE (reference sequence). The germline V and J ends were trimmed by 4 bases and 0 bases, with 12 bases remaining between them. CDR3 length: 15 amino acids. CDR3 in amino acids: CASSPAGPSTDTQYF. CDR3 DNA: TGTGCCAGCAGCCCGGCAGGACCTAGCACAGATACGCAGTATTTT. Filled out from reference TRBV5-4 and TRBJ2-3, the complete variable domain reads ETGVTQSPTHLIKTRGQQVTLRCSSQSGHNTVSWYQQALGQGPQFIFQYYREEENGRGNFPPRFSGLQFPNYSSELNVNALELDDSALYLCASSPAGPSTDTQYFGPGTRLTVL.

The chain carries TRBV7-9 and TRBJ1-2, with 9 positions matching TRBD1. After removal of 4 bases from V and 6 bases from J, the junction contained 9 bases not matched to a gene. Germline CDR1 and CDR2: SEHNR and FQNEAQ (reference sequence). There are 15 residues in the CDR3. The CDR3 DNA follows: TGTGCCAGCAGCTCAACCCTACAGGGGGCCCATGGCTACACCTTC. It codes for CASSSTLQGAHGYTF.

This chain uses TRBV4-3 with TRBJ1-2, with unresolved D. The CDR3 contains 16 residues. Per germline, CDR1 LGHNA and CDR2 YSLEER. V shed 4 bases and J shed 0 bases, with 15 bases lying between them. Here the CDR3 DNA reads TGCGCCAGCAGCCCGAATTCGGGAGTCCCTAACTATGGCTACACCTTC. Translating gives CASSPNSGVPNYGYTF.

In its sample, this clone was seen a few times. The CDR3 loop is CASSLDPTYYGYTF. In DNA, the CDR3 is TGTGCCAGCAGCTTAGATCCCACCTACTATGGCTACACCTTC. V gene TRBV11-2 combines with J gene TRBJ1-2; D is unresolved. CDR3 size: 14 residues. CDR1 is SGHAT, CDR2 FQNNGV, per germline. Trimming took 0 bases from V and 3 from J, leaving 8 bases between them.

The chain carries TRBV7-8 and TRBJ1-1; 11 bases are shared with TRBD1. V was pared by 8 bases and J by 7 bases, with 6 bases of the junction left unmatched. Germline CDR1 is SGHVS and CDR2 is FQNEAQ. The CDR3 contains 13 residues. CDR3 sequence (DNA): TGTGCCAGCGGCGGACAGGGGGCTTTTGAAGCTTTCTTT. Translated, it gives CASGGQGAFEAFF.

V is TRBV6-5 and J is TRBJ2-1; TRBD1 agrees at 7 bases. Trimming at V came to 6 bases and at J to 4 bases, leaving 9 bases not matched to a gene. Germline lookup yields CDR1 MNHEY and CDR2 SVGAGI. The CDR3 has 15 amino acids. The CDR3 DNA reads TGTGCCAGCAGCCTAACAGAGGGGGCATACAATGAGCAGTTCTTC. Translation: CASSLTEGAYNEQFF.

The chain links TRBV13 to TRBJ1-3, with unresolved D. Germline V gives CDR1 PRHDT, CDR2 FYEKMQ (reference sequence). Trimming cost V 0 bases and J 0 bases, with 6 bases left between them. This CDR3 spans 15 amino acids. This CDR3 is CASSLGAGSGNTIYF. Written as DNA, the CDR3 is TGTGCCAGCAGCTTAGGAGCAGGCTCTGGAAACACCATATATTTT.

This chain uses TRBV4-1 with TRBJ1-6, with a weak D call TRBD1 (5 bases). V gave up 3 bases and J gave up 13 bases, with 19 bases separating them. Germline V gene sequence: CDR1 MGHRA, CDR2 YSYEKL. There are 15 residues in the CDR3. CDR3 protein: CASSQPGTAGSPLHF. Here the CDR3 DNA reads TGCGCCAGCAGCCAGCCCGGGACCGCAGGCTCGCCCCTCCACTTT.

The chain combines TRBV18 with TRBJ2-5, with D tentatively TRBD2 (7 bases). Germline CDR1 is KGHSH and CDR2 is LQKENI. The V and J ends lost 1 base and 8 bases respectively, with 20 bases between them. CDR3 length: 16 residues. CDR3 in DNA: TGTGCCAGCTCACCACTCGGGGGGCTGACCTCTGAAACCCAGTACTTC. This encodes CASSPLGGLTSETQYF.

This clone was picked up one time. The chain recombines TRBV5-4 with TRBJ2-2; D is possibly TRBD2 (6 bases). Trimming took 4 bases from V and 3 from J, leaving 16 bases between them. Germline V lookup: CDR1 SGHNT, CDR2 YYREEE (reference sequence). The CDR3 sequence is 16 residues long. The CDR3 spells CASSPPRGSDTGELFF. CDR3 nucleotides: TGTGCCAGCAGCCCCCCCCGGGGGAGCGACACCGGGGAGCTGTTTTTT.

The genes are TRBV7-8 and TRBJ1-2, with D perhaps TRBD1 (5 bases). V was cut by 3 bases and J by 2 bases, with 7 bases left in between. Germline CDR1 and CDR2: SGHVS and FQNEAQ. The CDR3 has 13 amino acids. The DNA of the CDR3 is TGTGCCAGCAGCTTGGCAGGGAACTATGGCTACACCTTC. Protein: CASSLAGNYGYTF.

The V gene is TRBV7-5, the J gene TRBJ2-7; the table assigns TRBD1, which was not confirmed against the DNA. TRBV7-5 is a pseudogene. The CDR3 extends over 13 amino acids. The CDR3 DNA reads as TGTGTCAGAAGCTTAGCGGACAGCCTAGAGCAGTACTTC. Residues: CVRSLADSLEQYF.

The rearrangement joins TRBV10-3 to TRBJ1-6, with 8 positions matching TRBD1. Germline V gives CDR1 ENHRY, CDR2 SYGVKD. The CDR3 has 15 amino acids. J gave up 7 bases and V 2 bases, and 4 bases lay outside the gene matches. CDR3 nucleotides: TGTGCCATCAGTGAGACAGGGGGAACGAATTCACCCCTCCACTTT. This translates into CAISETGGTNSPLHF.

J is TRBJ2-3 and V is TRBV19; 9 bases agree with TRBD1. The CDR3 is made up of 16 amino acids. CDR1 is LNHDA and CDR2 is SQIVND in the germline V gene (reference sequence). Losses at the gene ends were 1 base for V and 4 bases for J; bases not matched to a gene: 6. Here the CDR3 reads CASSIARTGVSDTQYF. In DNA form, the CDR3 reads TGTGCCAGTAGTATAGCTAGGACAGGGGTTTCAGATACGCAGTATTTT. Using reference TRBV19 and TRBJ2-3 for the parts outside the CDR3, the full variable domain is DGGITQSPKYLFRKEGQNVTLSCEQNLNHDAMYWYRQDPGQGLRLIYYSQIVNDFQKGDIAEGYSVSREKKESFPLTVTSAQKNPTAFYLCASSIARTGVSDTQYFGPGTRLTVL.

The genes are TRBV11-3 and TRBJ2-3; D is unclear. Germline loops: CDR1 SGHNT, CDR2 YENEEA. The CDR3 totals 15 residues. The V and J ends lost 1 base and 0 bases respectively, with 8 bases between them. The CDR3 is CASSLGVGSTDTQYF. The CDR3 region has the DNA TGTGCCAGCAGCTTAGGGGTCGGGAGCACAGATACGCAGTATTTT.